These 23 T cell receptor beta chains came from one sample sequenced in a study of OX40 agonist ivuxolimab in advanced cancers. Produced via immunoSEQ multiplex PCR; TCRdb's table is partial and in-frame only. Of over 50,000 clones in the sample, about 91% were seen once. Sequenced here: CD4+ or CD8+ T cells sorted from blood, sampled in a trial of the OX40 agonist ivuxolimab. These receptor sequences come from an adult with an advanced solid tumor such as melanoma, head and neck, liver or kidney cancer.

The chain carries TRBV4-3 and TRBJ2-3, with 13 positions matching TRBD2. The junction had 11 bases not matched to a gene; V was cut back by 3 bases and J by 8 bases. There are 17 residues in the CDR3. Germline CDR1 LGHNA, CDR2 YSLEER. The CDR3 DNA reads as TGCGCCAGCAGCCAGGACTTAGGACTAGCGGGAGTGGCTACGCAGTATTTT. Translated: CASSQDLGLAGVATQYF.

V usage is TRBV14 and J usage is TRBJ1-1, with D tentatively TRBD1 (5 bases). V lost 1 base to trimming and J lost 5 bases, with 14 bases between them. The CDR3 is 15 amino acids. Germline V CDR1 and CDR2: SGHDN, FVKESK. The CDR3 spells CASSQGSGGGTEAFF. CDR3 nucleotide sequence: TGTGCCAGCAGCCAAGGAAGTGGGGGTGGAACTGAAGCTTTCTTT.

This chain joins TRBV6-1 and TRBJ2-7, with D possibly TRBD1 on 6 matching bases. Trimming took off 6 bases at V and 4 bases at J, with 19 bases between the two ends. There are 15 residues in the CDR3. Germline CDR1 and CDR2: MNHNS and SASEGT. CDR3 region: CASSPPRGMEYEQYF. CDR3 nucleotide sequence: TGTGCCAGCAGCCCGCCTAGGGGGATGGAGTACGAGCAGTACTTC.

The chain joins TRBV27 to TRBJ1-2; TRBD1 matches at 9 bases. The CDR3 is 14 amino acids. V was clipped by 4 bases and J by 4 bases; unmatched bases: 4. Germline lookup yields CDR1 MNHEY and CDR2 SMNVEV (reference sequence). The CDR3 protein is CASSSLDRGYGYTF. The CDR3 region has the DNA TGTGCCAGCAGTTCCCTGGACAGGGGCTATGGCTACACCTTC.

The genes are TRBV6-5 and TRBJ2-3; D is ambiguous. Trimming removed 6 bases at V and 9 bases at J, with 19 bases between. The CDR3 contains 14 residues. Per germline, CDR1 MNHEY and CDR2 SVGAGI. CDR3 amino acids: CASSRWVSGSTQYF. The CDR3 DNA follows: TGTGCCAGCAGCCGCTGGGTTTCCGGCTCCACGCAGTATTTT.

This chain uses TRBV19 with TRBJ1-5; D is possibly TRBD1 (5 bases). The V gene's germline CDR1 is LNHDA and CDR2 SQIVND (reference sequence). With 5 bases removed from V and 0 bases from J, the gap between germline ends came to 14 bases. The CDR3 covers 16 residues. The CDR3 coding sequence is TGTGCCAGTAGTCCGACACCGAGGGGTAGCAATCAGCCCCAGCATTTT. It specifies CASSPTPRGSNQPQHF.

Here the CDR3 reads CASSPGWDTGANVLTF. DNA for the CDR3: TGTGCCAGCAGTCCTGGTTGGGATACGGGGGCCAACGTCCTGACTTTC. J is TRBJ2-6 and V is TRBV28; D remains unclear. This CDR3 has 16 residues. The germline V gene encodes CDR1 MDHEN and CDR2 SYDVKM. The ends were cut back, 5 bases at V and 4 bases at J, with 15 bases in the middle.

The genes are TRBV29-1 and TRBJ2-3; TRBD2 is a possible D gene (6 bases). The germline gives CDR1 SQVTM, CDR2 ANQGSEA. The ends were cut back, 4 bases at V and 6 bases at J, with 11 bases in the middle. This CDR3 comprises 12 residues. The CDR3 DNA reads as TGCAGCGTTGTTTCGGGGACTGATACGCAGTATTTT. Translation: CSVVSGTDTQYF.

This chain joins TRBV19 and TRBJ2-1, with 8 bases matching TRBD2. Losses at the gene ends were 4 bases for V and 3 bases for J; bases not matched to a gene: 5. Germline assignment: CDR1 LNHDA and CDR2 SQIVND (reference sequence). This CDR3 is 15 amino acids long. DNA of the CDR3: TGTGCCAGTAGTAATCCGGGACTAGTCTACAATGAGCAGTTCTTC. This translates into CASSNPGLVYNEQFF.

The chain employs TRBV7-2 and TRBJ2-3; a weak D match, TRBD2 (5 bases). CDR1 is SGHTA, CDR2 FQGNSA, per germline. The V end was cut by 1 base, the J end by 1 base, with 12 bases between. The CDR3 covers 16 residues. CDR3 amino acids: CASSLEGSGGTDTQYF. DNA for the CDR3: TGTGCCAGCAGCTTAGAGGGCAGCGGTGGCACAGATACGCAGTATTTT. The whole variable domain, remainder taken from reference TRBV7-2 and TRBJ2-3, is GAGVSQSPSNKVTEKGKDVELRCDPISGHTALYWYRQSLGQGLEFLIYFQGNSAPDKSGLPSDRFSAERTGGSVSTLTIQRTQQEDSAVYLCASSLEGSGGTDTQYFGPGTRLTVL.

The chain employs TRBV4-3 and TRBJ2-5, with D maybe TRBD2 (5 bases). The J call may be wrong; the DNA end is better matched by TRBJ2-7. The germline V gene encodes CDR1 LGHNA and CDR2 YSLEER. The CDR3 is 15 residues long. CDR3 sequence: CASSQGRAVTYEQYF. Written as DNA, the CDR3 is TGCGCCAGCAGCCAAGGGCGGGCCGTAACCTACGAGCAGTACTTC.

Of note for this clone: A far more abundant clone sits one base away, making this likely a read error. The J gene is TRBJ2-2, the V gene TRBV6-4; either TRBD1 or TRBD2 may supply D (5 bases each). The CDR3 has 13 residues. Trimming removed 2 bases from V and 6 bases from J, with 7 bases in between. The germline V gene has CDR1 MRHNA and CDR2 SNTAGT. The CDR3 loop is CASSDRDAGELFF. As DNA, the CDR3 is TGTGCCAGCAGTGACAGGGACGCCGGGGAGCTGTTTTTT.

The J gene is TRBJ2-3, the V gene TRBV7-9; 10 bases are a match to TRBD2. CDR1 is SEHNR and CDR2 is FQNEAQ in the germline V gene (reference sequence). CDR3 length equals 16 residues. The junction had 6 bases not matched to a gene; V was cut back by 1 base and J by 5 bases. Written as DNA, the CDR3 is TGTGCCAGCAGCTTAGAAGCGGGAGGGCCCGGAGATACGCAGTATTTT. Its translation is CASSLEAGGPGDTQYF.

This chain uses TRBV7-9 with TRBJ2-3; 10 nucleotides line up with TRBD2. Losses at the gene ends were 4 bases for V and 3 bases for J; bases not matched to a gene: 1. CDR1 SEHNR and CDR2 FQNEAQ come from the germline V gene (reference sequence). The length of the CDR3 is 14 residues. The CDR3 spells CASSSTSGTDTQYF. Written as DNA, the CDR3 is TGTGCCAGCAGCTCGACTAGCGGGACAGATACGCAGTATTTT.

The V call is TRBV29-1, the J call TRBJ1-3; D perhaps matches TRBD1 (6 bases). The V end was cut by 8 bases, the J end by 4 bases, with 15 bases between. This CDR3 region has 13 residues. The germline V gene encodes CDR1 SQVTM and CDR2 ANQGSEA. CDR3 sequence: CSCLTGLGNTIYF. The CDR3 nucleotides are TGCAGCTGTCTCACAGGGTTGGGAAACACCATATATTTT. Looking up the rest from reference TRBV29-1 and TRBJ1-3 gives the full variable domain: SAVISQKPSRDICQRGTSLTIQCQVDSQVTMMFWYRQQPGQSLTLIATANQGSEATYESGFVIDKFPISRPNLTFSTLTVSNMSPEDSSIYLCSCLTGLGNTIYFGEGSWLTVV.

This clone was counted only a few times. The V gene is TRBV11-2, the J gene TRBJ2-6; D is undetermined. CDR3 length: 19 amino acids. Trimming took off 4 bases at V and 3 bases at J, with 22 bases between the two ends. Per the germline V gene, CDR1 is SGHAT and CDR2 is FQNNGV. CDR3 sequence reads: CASSSLAVVGTYGANVLTF. Written as DNA, the CDR3 is TGTGCCAGCAGCTCCCTGGCAGTAGTTGGCACTTATGGGGCCAACGTCCTGACTTTC.

The CDR3 is CASSATGTGGNEQFF. The CDR3 DNA reads as TGTGCCAGCAGCGCTACCGGGACAGGGGGTAATGAGCAGTTCTTC. The V and J genes are TRBV9 and TRBJ2-1; TRBD1 agrees at 11 bases. This CDR3 has 15 residues. The trim removed 3 bases at V and 7 bases at J, leaving 6 bases unmatched. CDR1 is SGDLS, CDR2 YYNGEE, per germline.

The chain is built from TRBV7-2 and TRBJ2-1, with 7 bases aligning to TRBD2. From germline, CDR1 is SGHTA and CDR2 FQGNSA. The CDR3 totals 16 residues. The junction had 6 bases not matched to a gene; V was cut back by 3 bases and J by 1 base. As DNA, the CDR3 is TGTGCCAGCAGCTTTGATTCGGGAGGATCCTACAATGAGCAGTTCTTC. Translating gives CASSFDSGGSYNEQFF.

The chain carries TRBV29-1 and TRBJ1-2; tentatively, D is TRBD1 (6 bases). The CDR3 spans 14 residues. Germline V gives CDR1 SQVTM, CDR2 ANQGSEA. Trimming took 4 bases from V and 2 from J, leaving 14 bases between them. The CDR3 sequence: CSVARTDLNYGYTF. The CDR3 DNA sequence: TGCAGCGTTGCCAGGACAGATCTGAACTATGGCTACACCTTC.

In DNA, the CDR3 is TGTGCCACCAGCAGAGTAAGGGTAGATGAGCAGTTCTTC. Its translation is CATSRVRVDEQFF. J is TRBJ2-1 and V is TRBV15, with no clear D. The CDR3 is 13 residues long. Trimming removed 1 base at V and 8 bases at J, with 9 bases between. Looked up from germline, CDR1 is LNHNV and CDR2 is YYDKDF (reference sequence).

The chain uses TRBV6-6 and TRBJ2-3; no firm D call. CDR3 size: 12 residues. Per germline, CDR1 MNHNY and CDR2 SVGAGI (reference sequence). Trimming shortened V by 8 bases and J by 4 bases, and 10 bases separated the two germline ends. The CDR3 sequence is CASWGMADTQYF. The CDR3 DNA follows: TGTGCCAGCTGGGGAATGGCAGATACGCAGTATTTT.

The chain is built from TRBV7-9 and TRBJ1-3; 7 nucleotides agree with TRBD1. The CDR3 contains 15 residues. Germline V CDR1 and CDR2: SEHNR, FQNEAQ (reference sequence). V was pared by 4 bases and J by 7 bases, with 10 bases of the junction left unmatched. CDR3 coding DNA: TGTGCCAGCAGCTCGTCAAGCAGGGGGTCGAACACCATATATTTT. Encoded protein: CASSSSSRGSNTIYF.

The chain links TRBV12-2 to TRBJ2-1; the table's D call of TRBD2 was not tested on the DNA. TRBV12-2 is labeled a pseudogene. This CDR3 region has 17 residues. CDR3 in DNA: TGTGCAAGTCGCTTTTTCGGACTAGCGGTCACTGGGGATGAGCAGTTCTTC. Residues: CASRFFGLAVTGDEQFF.